This T cell receptor beta chain emerged from a study of blood T cell repertoires in COVID-19 (dated by TCRdb to 2018 to 2020). Concerning the study at large: Samples from collaborators originated in the United States, Italy and Spain and spanned both the acute and convalescent phases of COVID-19. A de-identified subject ID, COVID-19 status, age in years and sex were almost always included in the sample metadata. Samples came from the ongoing ImmuneRACE study (first 160 participants) plus 1,254 subjects from 6 global collaborators. Subjects who had been exposed to COVID-19, were actively infected with it, or had recovered from it provided the deeply sampled blood TCRbeta repertoires that made up the dataset. The material from the prospective study consisted of cDNA or gDNA derived from T cells, B-cell-depleted T cells, or PBMCs. The repertoires were released in a freely available public database intended as a resource for research on the immune response to SARS-CoV-2. Where available, HLA class I and class II types were taken from metadata supplied by the sample provider and were not determined by assay-based typing.

Paper-wide results and their limitations: The quantity of clinical and demographic metadata differed by source and by participant and was supplied without curation.

Each collaborating institution followed its own protocols to collect whole blood in K2EDTA tubes. For TCRbeta analysis, collaborators shipped samples in one of three forms: frozen whole blood, isolated PBMCs, or DNA extracted from either of those sample types. According to the germline V gene (reference sequence), CDR1 reads LNHDA and CDR2 reads SQIVND. Including the terminal cysteine and phenylalanine, the CDR3 comprises 20 residues. CDR3 DNA is the only sequence kept; it has 60 bases, read in frame from the first base. From V the trimming removes 5 bases and from J it removes 8 bases, while the gene matches leave 21 bases of the junction unaccounted for. Points on this clone: Its antigen target is currently unknown. The sample holds no much larger clone one base away, and base qualities are not on file.

The immunoSEQ Assay, a bias-controlled multiplex PCR, was used to amplify TCRbeta CDR3 regions from genomic DNA. In the authors' own workflow: Within the assay, amplification of reference gene primers was used to estimate how many nucleated cells each sample contained. To quantify the absolute abundance of each unique TCRbeta CDR3 rearrangement, sequence reads were collapsed and filtered. Productive Simpson clonality was computed per sample as the square root of Simpson's diversity index over productive rearrangements. TCRdb obtained this table from immuneACCESS and retained in-frame rearrangements with V and J assigned. These tables miss some clones; where compared with another copy, unresolved V genes account for less than half of the shortfall, and the remainder is unexplained. V, J and clone size were drawn from that table, and D and trimming were deduced from the DNA. The sample table records roughly 140,000 clones; approximately 80% of these occur just once. Of the sample, 10% to 15% is held by the ten largest clones.

The sample consisted of peripheral blood. This sequence uses TRBV19 and TRBJ2-3, with 14 central nucleotides matching TRBD2. This sequence was found in a man in his 60s with active or convalescent COVID-19. The DNA sequence is given as TGTGCCAGTAGTTCCCGGACTAGCGGGAGGTCCCTAGGATCGTTGAGTACGCAGTATTTT. Translation gives CASSSRTSGRSLGSLSTQYF.